This entry is about one T cell receptor beta chain. The antigen is unknown. These data are taken from a study of glioma-infiltrating T cells after dendritic cell vaccination. For the study at large: Glioblastoma patients came from Phase I and II dendritic cell vaccination trials.

Findings and limits, study-wide: Higher TCR clonality did not directly relate to longer survival.

Measured with immunoSEQ multiplex PCR; TCRdb has only the in-frame clones, and not every one. The sample has 90,000 or so clones, 70% to 90% seen once. CDR3 length: 14 residues. V lost 1 base and J lost 4, with 10 bases in between. Germline-derived CDR1 and CDR2 are SGHTA and FQGNSA. Patients had residual fresh-frozen tumor tissue and more than two years of survival data. Isocitrate dehydrogenase mutation was absent in all glioblastoma patients. This sample comprised blood, obtained before dendritic cell vaccination. The chain carries TRBV7-2 and TRBJ1-2; no firm D call. The TCR originated in a human donor with glioblastoma. The CDR3: CASSLGVPGYGYTF. The DNA of the CDR3 is TGTGCCAGCAGCTTAGGGGTCCCGGGCTATGGCTACACCTTC.